This T cell receptor (beta chain) was recorded in a study of blood T cell repertoires in COVID-19. The wider study: The cDNA or gDNA used as material had been derived from T cells, B-cell-depleted T cells, or PBMCs.

The method was immunoSEQ multiplex PCR; TCRdb's version includes in-frame clones alone and lacks a portion of them. The sample consists of about 200,000 clones, around 90% of them appearing once. V was cut by 2 bases and J by 3 bases, with 13 bases left in between. Germline V CDR1 and CDR2: SGHTA, FQGNSA. The CDR3 sequence is 15 residues long. Material: peripheral blood. The rearrangement uses TRBV7-2 and TRBJ2-5; maybe TRBD1 (6 bases). The source is a man aged 60-69 years who had recovered from COVID-19. The CDR3 DNA reads TGTGCCAGCAGCTTATTTGCAGGGGCCGAAGAGACCCAGTACTTC. Residues: CASSLFAGAEETQYF.